The clone carrying this TCR beta chain has a handful of counts. The V end lost 7 bases, the J end lost 6 bases, and 18 bases lay between the germline ends. The CDR3 consists of 15 residues. Germline V gene data show CDR1 as MNHNS and CDR2 as SASEGT. From RNA transcripts, TCR beta CDR3 regions were amplified. In the first-round RT-PCR of the TCR CDR3, the HTBI primer set was used. TCRdb re-analysed the multiplex PCR reads in MiXCR, keeping a single row per CDR3 protein. The table includes a few hundred thousand distinct CDR3 sequences, approximately 13% detected once. This entry comes from a study of T cells in Graves' hyperthyroidism and ophthalmopathy. Study-wide context: Peripheral blood draws took place at initial diagnosis, ahead of any treatment.

A Clinical Activity Score of at least 3, a NOSPECS grade of at least 4 and a duration under 3 months were recorded in the ophthalmopathy patients. Patients having uncontrolled infection, another autoimmune disease, pregnancy or lactation were not included. Cells are PBMCs isolated from about 10 ml of fresh blood. The V gene is TRBV6-1, the J gene TRBJ2-2; D is uncertain. The sequencing sample was made of blood. The TCR sequence derives from a woman aged 35 to 49 with Graves' ophthalmopathy. This CDR3 is CASKFDEAWSGELFF. CDR3 sequence (DNA): TGTGCCAGCAAGTTCGACGAAGCCTGGTCCGGGGAGCTGTTTTTT.